Listed below are T cell receptor beta chains from one sample, sequenced in a study of cytomegalovirus exposure and HLA in healthy donors. The method was immunoSEQ multiplex PCR; TCRdb's version includes in-frame clones alone and lacks a portion of them. Seen here are some 150,000 clones, 80% to 85% observed once, and the top ten hold over 1.5%. Sequencing used PBMCs. The receptors stem from a woman aged 18-29 years in good health and CMV-seronegative. Each CDR3 is given with its conserved first and last residue. The D gene is left open where the match is weak. Clone size, where shown, is once, few, many, or a class for clones that have expanded.

D gene | J gene | V gene | clone size | CDR3 DNA | CDR3 protein
. | TRBJ1-1 | TRBV30 | few | TGTGCCTGGAGGCAGGGATTTGGGAACACTGAAGCTTTCTTT | CAWRQGFGNTEAFF
. | TRBJ2-1 | TRBV11-3 | once | TGTGCCAGCAGCTTAGACGTGACTAACTCTGAGCAGTTCTTC | CASSLDVTNSEQFF
TRBD1 | TRBJ2-7 | TRBV9 | . | TGTGCCAGCAGCGTAGGACTAGGGACAGGGAACTCCTACGAGCAGTACTTC | CASSVGLGTGNSYEQYF
. | TRBJ2-5 | TRBV28 | . | TGTGCCAGCAGTTTAACGGCGGAAGAGACCCAGTACTTC | CASSLTAEETQYF
TRBD1 | TRBJ1-1 | TRBV2 | . | TGTGCCAGCAAAACCCCTCCGGGACAGAATTACCGAGGGGGGGAAGCTTTCTTT | CASKTPPGQNYRGGEAFF
. | TRBJ1-2 | TRBV29-1 | . | TGCAGCGTTGATTCAGGGTATGGCTACACCTTC | CSVDSGYGYTF
. | TRBJ2-7 | TRBV5-1 | . | TGCGCCAGCAGCTTGGGGCCTACTAACTACGAGCAGTACTTC | CASSLGPTNYEQYF
. | TRBJ1-1 | TRBV5-6 | once | TGTGCCAGCAGCTTCCCGGCGGGGGGCACTGAAGCTTTCTTT | CASSFPAGGTEAFF
. | TRBJ1-2 | TRBV2 | once | TGTGCCAGCAGTGAATTTGGGGCGGAAGGCTACACCTTC | CASSEFGAEGYTF
. | TRBJ1-2 | TRBV27 | . | TGTGCCAGCAGTTTGGGCTGGGGGCGGCCTGGGGGCTACACCTTC | CASSLGWGRPGGYTF
TRBD1 | TRBJ1-1 | TRBV30 | once | TGTGCCTGGAGTGTACCCCCCGACAGGGGTTGGACTGAAGCTTTCTTT | CAWSVPPDRGWTEAFF
. | TRBJ1-5 | TRBV5-6 | once | TGTGCCAGCAGCTTTCTGGGCTATCAGCCCCAGCATTTT | CASSFLGYQPQHF
. | TRBJ2-1 | TRBV12-5 | . | TGTGCTAGTGTCCCCCCGTACTACAATGAGCAGTTCTTC | CASVPPYYNEQFF
. | TRBJ1-1 | TRBV18 | few | TGTGCCAGCTCGAGCAGGGAAGGCTCGACTGAAGCTTTCTTT | CASSSREGSTEAFF
. | TRBJ1-3 | TRBV19 | . | TGTGCCAGTAGTCAACTGTTCTCTGGAAACACCATATATTTT | CASSQLFSGNTIYF
. | TRBJ2-3 | TRBV7-3 | . | TGTGCCAGCAGCTTATACAGCGGCGGGGTCATCACAGATACGCAGTATTTT | CASSLYSGGVITDTQYF
TRBD1 | TRBJ1-6 | TRBV2 | . | TGTGCCAGCACCTTTCGGACAGGGCAGTCCCTCCACTTT | CASTFRTGQSLHF
. | TRBJ1-2 | TRBV11-3 | . | TGTGCCAGCAGCTTAGGCGGTTCGTCCCGACGGGGCTACACCTTC | CASSLGGSSRRGYTF
TRBD1 | TRBJ2-7 | TRBV19 | few | TGTGCCAGTAGGGACAGGGGGCTCGGGGAGCAGTACTTC | CASRDRGLGEQYF
. | TRBJ2-7 | TRBV30 | . | TGTGCCCTCTTCGGGGGATCCATCTACGAGCAGTACTTC | CALFGGSIYEQYF
. | TRBJ1-2 | TRBV30 | . | TGTGCCTGGATGACTAACAACTATGGCTACACCTTC | CAWMTNNYGYTF
. | TRBJ1-2 | TRBV27 | . | TGTGCCAGCAGTAGGGGACACGAATATGGCTACACCTTC | CASSRGHEYGYTF
. | TRBJ1-1 | TRBV5-1 | . | TGCGCCAGCAGCTTGTTAGGGGAGGGGACTGAAGCTTTCTTT | CASSLLGEGTEAFF
. | TRBJ1-1 | TRBV15 | once | TGTGCCACCAGCAGAGCAAAACCCGGGACTGAAGCTTTCTTT | CATSRAKPGTEAFF
TRBD1 | TRBJ1-4 | TRBV28 | . | TGTGCCAGCAGTCCCGGGACAGGGAAGGGTGAAAAACTGTTTTTT | CASSPGTGKGEKLFF
. | TRBJ1-5 | TRBV13 | few | TGTGCCAGCAGCGCGGGCCGAAGCAATCAGCCCCAGCATTTT | CASSAGRSNQPQHF
. | TRBJ1-4 | TRBV19 | . | TGTGCCAGTAGTATCGGTATTGCAACTAATGAAAAACTGTTTTTT | CASSIGIATNEKLFF
TRBD2 | TRBJ2-3 | TRBV18 | once | TGTGCCAGCTCACCGACTCGGAGCGGGGGCCGTAGCACAGATACGCAGTATTTT | CASSPTRSGGRSTDTQYF
TRBD2 | TRBJ2-6 | TRBV5-4 | . | TGTGCCAGCAGCTTTGGCGGGGGAACTGGGGCCAACGGCCTGACTTTC | CASSFGGGTGANGLTF
. | TRBJ1-3 | TRBV9 | . | TGTGCCAGCAGCCCAGACTTGGGGCGCCCTGGAAACACCATATATTTT | CASSPDLGRPGNTIYF
. | TRBJ1-3 | TRBV14 | . | TGTGCCAGCAGCCGATCAGGAATCTCTGGAAACACCATATATTTT | CASSRSGISGNTIYF
TRBD2 | TRBJ2-5 | TRBV11-1 | . | TGTGCCACTTCGCGGGGGGGCCAAGAGACCCAGTACTTC | CATSRGGQETQYF
TRBD1 | TRBJ1-5 | TRBV28 | . | TGTGCCAGCAGTCCGGACAGGGGTCGTAGCAATCAGCCCCAGCATTTT | CASSPDRGRSNQPQHF
. | TRBJ1-5 | TRBV21-1 | once | TGTGCCAGCACGCTCGACCGCTCCGGGACAGGAAACTATAGCAATCAGCCCCAGCATTTT | CASTLDRSGTGNYSNQPQHF
. | TRBJ1-3 | TRBV25-1 | . | TGTGCCAGCAGTGACGCGGGGAGTGGAAACACCATATATTTT | CASSDAGSGNTIYF
TRBD1 | TRBJ1-2 | TRBV18 | . | TGTGCCAGCTCACCGAAGGGACAGGGATATGGCTACACCTTC | CASSPKGQGYGYTF
. | TRBJ1-1 | TRBV25-1 | . | TGTGCCAGCAGTGAATGGGGGGGGAGAGGGAACACTGAAGCTTTCTTT | CASSEWGGRGNTEAFF
TRBD2 | TRBJ2-6 | TRBV25-1 | few | TGTGCCAGCAGTGATGGAGGGAGGGTCTCTGGGGCCAACGTCCTGACTTTC | CASSDGGRVSGANVLTF
TRBD1 | TRBJ2-7 | TRBV4-1 | . | TGCGCCAGCAGCATCCGGGACAGGGATAAGCGCTACGAGCAGTACTTC | CASSIRDRDKRYEQYF
TRBD1 | TRBJ1-2 | TRBV19 | once | TGTGCCAGTAGCGAACGACAGGGCCTATATGGCTACACCTTC | CASSERQGLYGYTF
. | TRBJ1-1 | TRBV28 | . | TGTGCCAGCAGCCCCCGCGTATTTGAAGCTTTCTTT | CASSPRVFEAFF
. | TRBJ2-7 | TRBV5-4 | . | TGTGCCAGCAGCTCTGACGGGTACGAGCAGTACTTC | CASSSDGYEQYF
TRBD1 | TRBJ1-2 | TRBV10-2 | . | TGCGCCAGCAGGAAAGCGGGACAGGGCGGAGCTAACTATGGCTACACCTTC | CASRKAGQGGANYGYTF